These T cell receptor beta chains were read from a single sample in a study of blood T cell repertoires in COVID-19. This table comes from immunoSEQ multiplex PCR, and its TCRdb copy is limited to in-frame clones, with some not included. The profile shows more than 45,000 clones, roughly 86% of them singletons. Material: peripheral blood. These receptors were collected from a man aged 55 to 69 with active or convalescent COVID-19. The CDR3 runs from the conserved cysteine through the conserved F or W. The D gene is left open where the match is weak. Clone size is stated in some rows and not others, as once, few, many or a class when expanded.

>TRBV11-3|TRBJ2-1|TRBD1|.
TGTGCCAGCAGCTCAGGGGGGACAGGGCGCTACAATGAGCAGTTCTTC
CASSSGGTGRYNEQFF
>TRBV3-1/TRBV3-2|TRBJ2-3|TRBD2|.
TGTGCCAGCAGTCTCACCGGGGCTAGCGGGGGGCGGAATACAGATACGCAGTATTTT
CASSLTGASGGRNTDTQYF
>TRBV7-8|TRBJ1-2|.|.
TGTGCCAGCAGCCGGCGCGACAGGAACTATGGCTACACCTTC
CASSRRDRNYGYTF
>TRBV6-5|TRBJ2-3|.|.
TGTGCCAGCATTCGAAGCGGAACTGGGAATACGCAGTATTTT
CASIRSGTGNTQYF
>TRBV29-1|TRBJ2-6|TRBD1|few
TGCAGCGTGGAAGACAGGGCTACTGGGGCCAACGTCCTGACTTTC
CSVEDRATGANVLTF
>TRBV19|TRBJ2-5|.|.
TGTGCCAGTACCAACCAAGAGACCCAGTACTTC
CASTNQETQYF
>TRBV4-1|TRBJ1-1|.|.
TGCGCCAGCAGCCATAACATCATGAACACTGAAGCTTTCTTT
CASSHNIMNTEAFF
>TRBV28|TRBJ1-1|TRBD1|.
TGTGCCAGCAGGGACAGGGTTATGAACACTGAAGCTTTCTTT
CASRDRVMNTEAFF
>TRBV6-6|TRBJ1-4|.|.
TGTGCCAGCAACTACCGAGGGCATGTATTTTTT
CASNYRGHVFF
>TRBV3-1/TRBV3-2|TRBJ1-2|.|once
TGTGCCAGCAGCCAAGATTTAGTTAGGGCGGGCTATGGCTACACCTTC
CASSQDLVRAGYGYTF
>TRBV20-1|TRBJ1-2|TRBD1|.
TGCAGTGCTAGTCTTGACAGGGGTGGCTATGGCTACACCTTC
CSASLDRGGYGYTF
>TRBV5-4|TRBJ1-1|.|.
TGTGCCAGCAGCTTGGCGGCGGAGGCATTCATGAACACTGAAGCTTTCTTT
CASSLAAEAFMNTEAFF
>TRBV4-1|TRBJ2-4|.|.
TGCGCCAGCAGCCAAGGTCAGGGAAACATTCAGTACTTC
CASSQGQGNIQYF
>TRBV7-9|TRBJ2-5|TRBD2|.
TGTGCCAGCAGCTTAGGGAGCGGGGGGGGCCAAGAGACCCAGTACTTC
CASSLGSGGGQETQYF
>TRBV18|TRBJ1-2|TRBD1|once
TGTGCCAGCTCACTAACCCGGGACAGGGGCGAATCAAGCTACACCTTC
CASSLTRDRGESSYTF